Sequencing of this TCR beta chain was carried out in a study of blood T cell repertoires in COVID-19. The assay was immunoSEQ multiplex PCR, and TCRdb's table has in-frame clones only and misses some. Here the sample spans about 170,000 clones, around 82% being singletons. About this clone: Other DNA sequences in the same sample also yield this CDR3.

This study enrolled people aged 18 to 89 from about two dozen US geographic areas. This TCR came from a woman aged 45 to 65 in a cohort exposed to, infected with or recovered from COVID-19 (not recorded which). Specimen: PBMCs or T cells enriched from blood (not recorded which).

The CDR3 DNA reads TGTGCCAGCCGCAGGGACACTGAAGCTTTCTTT. Translating it yields CASRRDTEAFF. The chain employs TRBV6-5 and TRBJ1-1, with D possibly TRBD1 on 5 matching bases. Deletions cut 8 bases from V and 3 bases from J, with 7 bases between. The CDR3 covers 11 residues. Germline V CDR1 and CDR2: MNHEY, SVGAGI.